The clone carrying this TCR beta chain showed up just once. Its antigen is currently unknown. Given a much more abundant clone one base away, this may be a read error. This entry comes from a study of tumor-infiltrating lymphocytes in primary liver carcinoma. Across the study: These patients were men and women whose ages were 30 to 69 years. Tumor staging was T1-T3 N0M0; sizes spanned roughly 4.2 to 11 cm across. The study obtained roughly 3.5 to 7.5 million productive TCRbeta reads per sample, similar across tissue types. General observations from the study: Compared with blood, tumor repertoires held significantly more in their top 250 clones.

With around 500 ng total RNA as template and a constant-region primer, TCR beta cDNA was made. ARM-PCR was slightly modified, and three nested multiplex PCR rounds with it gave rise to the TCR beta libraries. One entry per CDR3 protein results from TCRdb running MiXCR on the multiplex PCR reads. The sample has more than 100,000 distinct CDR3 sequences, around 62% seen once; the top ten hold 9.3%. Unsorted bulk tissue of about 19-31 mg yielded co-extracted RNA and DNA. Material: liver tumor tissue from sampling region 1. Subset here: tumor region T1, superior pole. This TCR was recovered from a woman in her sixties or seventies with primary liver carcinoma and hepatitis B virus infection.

This CDR3 reads CASSEYICPYEQYF. CDR3 in DNA: TGCGCCAGCAGCGAGTATATATGCCCCTACGAGCAGTACTTC. This rearrangement joins TRBV5-1 to TRBJ2-7; D is unresolved. The length of the CDR3 is 14 residues. Between the trimmed V and J ends, which lost 4 bases and 2 bases, there was a span of 13 bases. Germline lookup yields CDR1 SGHRS and CDR2 YFSETQ.